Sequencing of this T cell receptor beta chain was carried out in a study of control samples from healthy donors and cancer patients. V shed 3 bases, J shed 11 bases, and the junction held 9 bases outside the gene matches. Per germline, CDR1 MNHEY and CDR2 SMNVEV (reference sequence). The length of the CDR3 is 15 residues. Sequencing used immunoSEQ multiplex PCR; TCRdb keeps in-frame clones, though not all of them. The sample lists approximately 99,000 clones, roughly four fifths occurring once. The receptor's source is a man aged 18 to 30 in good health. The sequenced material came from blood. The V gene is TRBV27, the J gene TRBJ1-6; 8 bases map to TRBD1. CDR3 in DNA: TGTGCCAGCAGTTTTGCCGGGACAGGAACGACACCCCTCCACTTT. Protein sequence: CASSFAGTGTTPLHF.